The source of this T cell receptor beta chain is a study of regulatory T cells in long-lasting Graves disease (dated by TCRdb to 2020 to 2023). Regarding the study in general: Persistent Graves' disease meant more than 5 years of antithyroid drug treatment with TSH receptor autoantibodies that stayed positive. Peripheral blood TCR sequencing and RNA sequencing compared persistent Graves' disease patients with newly diagnosed Graves' disease patients. The study took place in China and was registered as a clinical trial. TCR sequencing covered 13 persistent and approximately 20 newly diagnosed Graves' disease patients, some 33 samples in total. On average, persistent Graves' disease patients in the clinical cohort had been on antithyroid drugs for around 9.5 years. Study-level results and caveats: The authors noted that the small sample size was a limitation that may lower accuracy. Lower TCR Shannon entropy and fewer highly expanded clones were observed in persistent Graves' disease patients than in newly diagnosed patients, which suggested clonal expansion. TRBV28, TRBJ1-2 and TRBJ2-5 were preferentially used in persistent disease, while TRBV20-1 and TRBJ2-1 were favored in newly diagnosed disease. Because the primary lesion, thyroid tissue, could not be accessed, the study looked at peripheral blood alone. Only the TCR beta chain was sequenced and analyzed. Patients with persistent disease shared more public clonotypes (approximately 2,500) than newly diagnosed patients did (more than 900).

In the germline V gene, CDR1 corresponds to MNHEY and CDR2 to SVGEGT. Inclusive of the bounding cysteine and phenylalanine, the CDR3 is 15 residues long. Just the 45-base CDR3 DNA is kept, in frame starting at base 1. V and J lose 4 bases and 1 base, and a span of 11 bases separates them. According to the study, the label for this sample's time point signals: persistent/refractory GD, antithyroid drugs over 5 years with positive TRAb. RNA was extracted from PBMCs in TRIzol for both TCR sequencing and RNA sequencing. The diagnosis of Graves' disease followed American Thyroid Association guidelines. The patients came from an endocrinology department in Xi'an, China. Each patient gave about 10 milliliters of peripheral blood, collected in an EDTA anticoagulant tube. Ficoll Paque Plus density gradient separation was used to isolate PBMCs, and no further T cell sorting was performed. An Agilent 2100 Bioanalyzer and agarose gel were used to check RNA quality, and a NanoDrop 2000 was used to measure RNA concentration.

As to this clonotype: Its antigen is not yet known. The sample holds no much larger clone one base away, and base qualities are not on file.

Libraries were made using multiplex PCR. TCRdb names Illumina HiSeq 4000 as the instrument used. iRepertoire HTBI primers and Arm-PCR amplification of CDR3 regions were used to construct TCR beta libraries. Gel purification was performed on PCR products prior to sequencing. The paper's data handling went like this. Gene usage analysis of CDR3 amino acid clonotypes relied on the 60 to 65 TRBV and around 14 TRBJ segments identified across samples. Filtered high-quality paired reads were merged into contigs using COPE and FqMerger. BLAST was used to align contigs to IMGT TRBV, TRBD and TRBJ reference genes, with CDR3 defined following IMGT. Clonotypes above 0.1% frequency were classified as highly expanded clones. Shannon entropy served as the measure of repertoire diversity, while the Gini coefficient captured V-J evenness. A clonotype was considered public if more than one individual shared it. TCRdb's own reprocessing of the public reads used fastp at Q25 and MiXCR and kept productive beta chains. Records with the same CDR3 protein are collapsed into one entry carrying the most frequent genes and DNA. The V and J calls were determined by TCRdb, not by the authors. The table for this sample lists about 450,000 distinct CDR3 sequences; about 20% of them were counted only once. The ten largest make up about a quarter of the sample.

The sequenced sample was peripheral blood mononuclear cells (PBMCs), obtained when the disease was refractory, from a patient treated with antithyroid drugs. The chain is assembled from TRBV6-2 or TRBV6-3 and TRBJ2-4, and the D gene may be TRBD2, 5 bases matching. This TCR was sampled from a female donor with Graves disease. The DNA reads as follows: TGTGCCAGCAGTTCCGGGAATGGGGCCAAAAACATTCAGTACTTC. Its translation reads: CASSSGNGAKNIQYF.